Below, 29 T cell receptor beta chains from the same sample are listed, as sequenced in a study of T cells in Graves' hyperthyroidism and ophthalmopathy. The CDR3 regions of TCR beta were amplified from RNA transcripts. Carried out on the TCR CDR3, a first-round RT-PCR used the HTBI primer set. TCRdb called the multiplex PCR reads again in MiXCR, with one record for every CDR3 protein. The sample lists 400,000 to 500,000 distinct CDR3 sequences, roughly 14% seen once, with approximately 13% in the top ten. The sample was blood. The receptors come from a man aged 18-30 years with Graves' ophthalmopathy.

This clonotype was found many times. V usage is TRBV12-3 or TRBV12-4 and J usage is TRBJ1-1, with 10 bases identical to TRBD1. Trimming at V came to 7 bases and at J to 0 bases, leaving 8 bases not matched to a gene. The CDR3 length is 16 residues. The DNA for the CDR3 is TGTGCCAGCACCGTCCCGGGACAGGGGTTGAACACTGAAGCTTTCTTT. Its protein product is CASTVPGQGLNTEAFF.

This chain links TRBV6-1 with TRBJ2-1; the match to TRBD2 covers 7 bases. CDR3 length: 15 amino acids. V shed 6 bases and J 6 bases; nucleotides not matched to a gene: 11. CDR1 MNHNS and CDR2 SASEGT come from the germline V gene. CDR3 nucleotides: TGTGCCAGCAGGGCAACCTCGGGACTACGCAATGAGCAGTTCTTC. Its protein product is CASRATSGLRNEQFF.

This clonotype has a handful of counts. This chain joins TRBV6-4 and TRBJ2-1; D unclear. CDR3 length equals 12 residues. Per the germline V gene, CDR1 is MRHNA and CDR2 is SNTAGT. V was pared by 8 bases and J by 9 bases, with 14 bases between. The CDR3 DNA follows: TGTGCCAGCTCTGCCGGACCCGCTGAGCAGTTCTTC. It specifies CASSAGPAEQFF.

This clonotype was detected many times. The chain combines TRBV2 with TRBJ2-5; D unclear. V lost 11 bases to trimming and J lost 5 bases, with 18 bases between them. CDR3 length equals 13 residues. The germline CDR1 and CDR2 sequences are SNHLY and FYNNEI. CDR3 nucleotides: TGTGCCGGTAGTACAAGCTGGATGGAGACCCAGTACTTC. Its translation: CAGSTSWMETQYF. The whole variable domain, filled in from reference TRBV2 and TRBJ2-5, reads EPEVTQTPSHQVTQMGQEVILRCVPISNHLYFYWYRQILGQKVEFLVSFYNNEISEKSEIFDDQFSVERPDGSNFTLKIRSTKLEDSAMYFCAGSTSWMETQYFGPGTRLLVL.

The table lists this clonotype with many counts. The J gene is TRBJ2-5, the V gene TRBV20-1; D is ambiguous. Looked up from germline, CDR1 is DFQATT and CDR2 is SNEGSKA (reference sequence). V was clipped by 3 bases and J by 0 bases, with 8 bases between them. The CDR3 consists of 13 residues. CDR3 sequence reads: CSASGQHQETQYF. The DNA for the CDR3 is TGCAGTGCTAGTGGGCAACACCAAGAGACCCAGTACTTC.

This clonotype was seen a handful of times. The V and J genes are TRBV18 and TRBJ2-2; 11 nucleotides match TRBD2. The CDR3 extends over 16 amino acids. V was clipped by 8 bases and J by 5 bases; unmatched bases: 10. The germline V gene encodes CDR1 KGHSH and CDR2 LQKENI. The CDR3 bases are TGTGCCAGCGCAACACAGGGACTAGCGGTTACCGGGGAGCTGTTTTTT. Its translation is CASATQGLAVTGELFF.

For this clonotype: A much more abundant neighbour one base away suggests this may be a read error. J is TRBJ1-1 and V is TRBV6-1; a weak D match, TRBD1 (5 bases). The CDR3 runs 14 residues. Between the trimmed V and J ends, which lost 10 bases and 3 bases, there was a span of 18 bases. Germline V gene data show CDR1 as MNHNS and CDR2 as SASEGT. The CDR3 loop is CATQRAGPDTEAFF. Here the CDR3 DNA reads TGTGCCACCCAACGTGCAGGGCCGGACACTGAAGCTTTCTTT.

The chain links TRBV25-1 to TRBJ1-6; D call uncertain. Germline V lookup: CDR1 MGHDK, CDR2 SYGVNS. This CDR3 is built from 14 residues. V was clipped by 0 bases and J by 5 bases, with 5 bases between them. This CDR3 is CASSEYLNNSPLHF. In DNA form, the CDR3 reads TGTGCCAGCAGTGAATACCTGAATAATTCACCCCTCCACTTT.

Worth noting for this clonotype: This sequence may be a read error, since a much larger clone differs from it by one base. V gene TRBV20-1 combines with J gene TRBJ2-2; the D gene is possibly TRBD2 (6 bases). The germline V gene encodes CDR1 DFQATT and CDR2 SNEGSKA (reference sequence). The CDR3 length is 15 residues. The CDR3 reads CSASGPAGNTGELVF. For the CDR3, the DNA is TGCAGTGCTAGCGGACCGGCGGGGAACACCGGGGAGCTGGTTTTT.

Ten or more counts support this clonotype. The CDR3 region is CASSLQEDQPQHF. The CDR3 bases are TGTGCCAGCAGCCTCCAGGAAGATCAGCCCCAGCATTTT. The chain combines TRBV12-3 or TRBV12-4 with TRBJ1-5; D is undetermined. V was clipped by 6 bases and J by 5 bases, with 11 bases between them. The CDR3 covers 13 residues.

Concerning this clonotype: A read error may explain this, as a much larger clone is one base away. The chain joins TRBV5-1 to TRBJ2-3, with D uncertain. CDR3 length: 13 residues. Trimming took off 4 bases at V and 6 bases at J, with 12 bases between the two ends. Per germline, CDR1 SGHRS and CDR2 YFSETQ. The CDR3 reads CASSSRAPDTQYF. The CDR3, as DNA: TGCGCCAGCAGCAGCCGGGCCCCGGATACGCAGTATTTT. The entire variable domain, with the rest obtained from reference TRBV5-1 and TRBJ2-3, is as follows: KAGVTQTPRYLIKTRGQQVTLSCSPISGHRSVSWYQQTPGQGLQFLFEYFSETQRNKGNFPGRFSGRQFSNSRSEMNVSTLELGDSALYLCASSSRAPDTQYFGPGTRLTVL.

This chain joins TRBV29-1 and TRBJ2-7, with a weak D call TRBD2 (5 bases). The germline CDR1 and CDR2 sequences are SQVTM and ANQGSEA. The V gene lost 1 base and the J gene lost 3 bases, with 10 bases spanning the gap. This CDR3 spans 13 amino acids. The CDR3 sequence: CSVEGGSGYEQYF. The DNA for the CDR3 is TGCAGCGTTGAAGGGGGAAGCGGCTACGAGCAGTACTTC.

The V call is TRBV11-2, the J call TRBJ2-7; 13 positions match TRBD2. Germline-derived CDR1 and CDR2 are SGHAT and FQNNGV. The CDR3 loop spans 14 amino acids. The V and J ends lost 11 bases and 7 bases, in that order; junction bases with no gene match: 11. The CDR3 loop reads CAWSSPGLAGEQYF. The CDR3 DNA reads TGTGCCTGGAGCTCGCCGGGACTAGCGGGGGAGCAGTACTTC. The complete variable domain, with remaining parts taken from reference TRBV11-2 and TRBJ2-7, reads EAGVAQSPRYKIIEKRQSVAFWCNPISGHATLYWYQQILGQGPKLLIQFQNNGVVDDSQLPKDRFSAERLKGVDSTLKIQPAKLEDSAVYLCAWSSPGLAGEQYFGPGTRLTVT.

This clonotype has ten or more counts. This sequence joins TRBV7-9 and TRBJ2-1, with 9 bases lining up with TRBD2. CDR3 length equals 16 residues. V was clipped by 2 bases and J by 4 bases; unmatched bases: 6. Germline CDR1 is SEHNR and CDR2 is FQNEAQ (reference sequence). DNA for the CDR3: TGTGCCAGCAGCTTACGCGCTAGCGGGACATACAATGAGCAGTTCTTC. It translates to CASSLRASGTYNEQFF. Supplemented by reference TRBV7-9 and TRBJ2-1, the full variable domain reads DTGVSQNPRHKITKRGQNVTFRCDPISEHNRLYWYRQTLGQGPEFLTYFQNEAQLEKSRLLSDRFSAERPKGSFSTLEIQRTEQGDSAMYLCASSLRASGTYNEQFFGPGTRLTVL.

This clonotype was counted at least ten times. The rearrangement links TRBV6-1 to TRBJ1-2; D call uncertain. This CDR3 has 14 residues. Germline V CDR1 and CDR2: MNHNS, SASEGT. Trimming stripped 2 bases from V and 7 bases from J, with 14 bases between. The CDR3 sequence: CASSEIGNLAGYTF. The CDR3, as DNA: TGTGCCAGCAGTGAAATAGGGAATCTCGCTGGCTACACCTTC.

This clonotype was counted at least ten times. This chain uses TRBV6-1 with TRBJ1-1; a possible D gene is TRBD1 (5 bases). Germline-derived CDR1 and CDR2 are MNHNS and SASEGT. This CDR3 is 14 amino acids long. V was shortened by 4 bases and J by 4 bases, with 13 bases between the two germline ends. The CDR3 reads CASSVTGGGTEAFF. Here the CDR3 DNA reads TGTGCCAGCAGTGTGACCGGGGGGGGCACTGAAGCTTTCTTT.

The genes are TRBV2 and TRBJ2-1; TRBD2 matches 7 bases. The V gene's germline CDR1 is SNHLY and CDR2 FYNNEI. This CDR3 has 13 amino acids. V was clipped by 3 bases and J by 6 bases; unmatched bases: 2. The CDR3 DNA reads TGTGCCAGCAGTGATGGCGGGGGCAATGAGCAGTTCTTC. Its translation is CASSDGGGNEQFF.

This clonotype was counted ten times or more. The chain recombines TRBV19 with TRBJ2-7; weak D call: TRBD1 (5 bases). Trimming stripped 1 base from V and 1 base from J, with 11 bases between. This CDR3 is built from 15 residues. The germline V gene has CDR1 LNHDA and CDR2 SQIVND (reference sequence). Written as DNA, the CDR3 is TGTGCCAGTAGTATAGTCGACAGACCGTCCTACGAGCAGTACTTC. It translates to CASSIVDRPSYEQYF.

This clonotype was picked up a small number of times. The V gene is TRBV19, the J gene TRBJ1-2; 10 bases line up with TRBD1. The CDR3 contains 16 residues. CDR1 and CDR2 from the germline V gene are LNHDA and SQIVND (reference sequence). V was clipped by 3 bases and J by 3 bases; unmatched bases: 7. DNA of the CDR3: TGTGCCAGTAGTATTAGGCGGGACAGGGGACACTATGGCTACACCTTC. Translated, it gives CASSIRRDRGHYGYTF.

The genes are TRBV10-3 and TRBJ1-6; tentative D call: TRBD1 (6 bases). The CDR3 spans 15 residues. Per germline, CDR1 ENHRY and CDR2 SYGVKD. V lost 3 bases and J 5 bases, leaving 11 bases between the germline ends. DNA of the CDR3: TGTGCCATCAGTGACCGGGGGCGGGATAATTCACCCCTCCACTTT. Encoded protein: CAISDRGRDNSPLHF.

This clonotype was detected a few times. The gene calls are TRBV24-1 and TRBJ2-3; maybe TRBD2 (6 bases). Deletions cut 9 bases from V and 2 bases from J, with 26 bases between. Germline V gene data show CDR1 as KGHDR and CDR2 as SFDVKD. CDR3 size: 18 residues. The CDR3 DNA reads TGTGCCACCTCTATGGTAAGGAGGGCCCGCAGTTACACAGATACGCAGTATTTT. It yields the protein CATSMVRRARSYTDTQYF.

This clonotype was recorded a few times. This chain uses TRBV5-6 with TRBJ1-6; maybe TRBD1 (5 bases). Trimming cost V 1 base and J 7 bases, with 9 bases left between them. Germline V gives CDR1 SGHDT, CDR2 YYEEEE. The CDR3 totals 14 residues. CDR3 DNA: TGTGCCAGCAGCTTGCTACAGGCCAATTCACCCCTCCACTTT. This codes for CASSLLQANSPLHF.

This clonotype appeared a few times. This chain links TRBV14 with TRBJ2-5, with a weak D call TRBD1 (5 bases). The CDR3 runs to 13 residues. Germline CDR1 reads SGHDN; CDR2 reads FVKESK. The V end was cut by 7 bases, the J end by 4 bases, with 13 bases between. CDR3 region: CASTGSLGETQYF. CDR3 nucleotides: TGTGCCAGCACAGGGTCATTGGGAGAGACCCAGTACTTC.

This rearrangement joins TRBV18 to TRBJ2-2; D uncertain. The CDR3 totals 14 residues. Germline values: CDR1 KGHSH, CDR2 LQKENI. The germline V and J ends were trimmed by 1 base and 4 bases, with 7 bases remaining between them. The CDR3 nucleotides are TGTGCCAGCTCACCACAGTATGGCACCGGGGAGCTGTTTTTT. Residues: CASSPQYGTGELFF.

This sequence joins TRBV19 and TRBJ2-1, with no clear D. The germline V gene has CDR1 LNHDA and CDR2 SQIVND (reference sequence). Trimming removed 5 bases at V and 6 bases at J, with 14 bases between. This CDR3 is 14 amino acids long. CDR3 DNA: TGTGCCAGTAGTGCCCGACTGATGCCCAATGAGCAGTTCTTC. Its translation is CASSARLMPNEQFF. Together with reference TRBV19 and TRBJ2-1, the CDR3 gives the full variable domain: DGGITQSPKYLFRKEGQNVTLSCEQNLNHDAMYWYRQDPGQGLRLIYYSQIVNDFQKGDIAEGYSVSREKKESFPLTVTSAQKNPTAFYLCASSARLMPNEQFFGPGTRLTVL.

In its sample, this clonotype was seen many times. The chain has TRBV20-1 and TRBJ1-5; D uncertain. Trimming took 5 bases from V and 7 from J, leaving 15 bases between them. CDR1 and CDR2 (germline): DFQATT, SNEGSKA (reference sequence). The CDR3 covers 13 residues. CDR3 coding DNA: TGCAGTGCTTGCCCGGATGGAAACCAGCCCCAGCATTTT. This codes for CSACPDGNQPQHF.

The sample holds many counts of this clonotype. The V gene is TRBV3-1, the J gene TRBJ1-1; D is uncertain. The germline V gene encodes CDR1 LGHDT and CDR2 YNNKEL (reference sequence). The CDR3 is 13 amino acids. Trimming removed 4 bases at V and 1 base at J, with 7 bases between. The chain's CDR3 is CASSPKWNTEAFF. The CDR3 DNA reads TGTGCCAGCAGCCCCAAATGGAACACTGAAGCTTTCTTT.

This clonotype came up a few times. The rearrangement joins TRBV10-3 to TRBJ1-1; tentatively, D is TRBD1 (6 bases). This CDR3 comprises 15 residues. V lost 2 bases, J lost 5 bases, and 15 bases lay in between. Germline V gene data show CDR1 as ENHRY and CDR2 as SYGVKD. The CDR3 spells CAISEGIQGRTEAFF. Written as DNA, the CDR3 is TGTGCCATCAGTGAGGGAATACAGGGAAGAACTGAAGCTTTCTTT.

This clonotype turned up a few times. V and J are TRBV12-5 and TRBJ2-3; 7 bases fit TRBD1. This CDR3 has 17 amino acids. Germline V gene sequence: CDR1 LGHNT, CDR2 FRNRAP. V lost 1 base, J lost 1 base, and 8 bases stayed unmatched. Here the CDR3 reads CASGLGLQGIGTDTQYF. Here the CDR3 DNA reads TGTGCTAGTGGTTTGGGCTTACAGGGGATCGGCACAGATACGCAGTATTTT.